The present T cell receptor beta chain was sequenced within a study of T-cell memory formation after mild COVID-19. Findings of the study overall: From day 15 to 85, contracting clones were balanced between CD4 and CD8, whereas later expanders leaned toward CD4+. Prior to infection, memory already included some responding clones, suggesting cross-reactive memory joined.

There are a few counts of this clonotype. Its cognate antigen is unknown. TCR alpha and TCR beta cDNA libraries carrying sample barcodes and UMIs were produced by 5'RACE using constant-segment primers. Via MiXCR, TCRdb re-called the 5' RACE reads, giving one row per CDR3 protein. The sample shows just over 400,000 distinct CDR3 sequences, less than 25% of them seen only once. Sequencing was performed on PBMCs or a T cell subset sorted from them (not recorded which). This receptor was identified in an adult woman who had mild COVID-19 (a few samples of this study predate the infection). Cell type and time point are not known.

The CDR3 bases are TGTGCCAGCTCATCACAGCTAATCGGACCCTACAATGAGCAGTTCTTC. It yields the protein CASSSQLIGPYNEQFF. V and J are TRBV18 and TRBJ2-1, with D hard to call. V was clipped by 5 bases and J by 2 bases, with 16 bases between them. Germline CDR1 is KGHSH and CDR2 is LQKENI. There are 16 residues in the CDR3.